This T cell receptor (beta chain) derives from a study of OX40 agonist ivuxolimab in advanced cancers. Turning to the study itself: In this trial design, patients received ivuxolimab intravenously at 0.01 to 10 mg/kg every 2 weeks. Age averaged around 58 years (range roughly 23 to 85), and around 87% were male. Those treated in dose escalation had hepatocellular carcinoma, melanoma, renal cell cancer or head and neck cancer. Partial responses occurred in Three dose-escalation patients, one with hepatocellular carcinoma and two with cutaneous melanoma.

Trimming pared 5 bases from V and 4 bases from J, leaving 11 bases between. The CDR3 spans 13 residues. Germline V gene sequence: CDR1 MNHEY, CDR2 SVGAGI. The assay was immunoSEQ multiplex PCR, and TCRdb's table has in-frame clones only and misses some. This table holds 60,000 to 100,000 clones, 70% to 85% found once. The chain carries TRBV6-5 and TRBJ1-2; D call uncertain. This material consisted of CD4+ or CD8+ T cells sorted from blood, taken in a trial of the OX40 agonist ivuxolimab. This TCR derives from an adult with an advanced solid tumor such as melanoma, head and neck, liver or kidney cancer. CDR3 protein: CASSPMTVYGYTF. The DNA of the CDR3 is TGTGCCAGCAGTCCAATGACGGTCTATGGCTACACCTTC.